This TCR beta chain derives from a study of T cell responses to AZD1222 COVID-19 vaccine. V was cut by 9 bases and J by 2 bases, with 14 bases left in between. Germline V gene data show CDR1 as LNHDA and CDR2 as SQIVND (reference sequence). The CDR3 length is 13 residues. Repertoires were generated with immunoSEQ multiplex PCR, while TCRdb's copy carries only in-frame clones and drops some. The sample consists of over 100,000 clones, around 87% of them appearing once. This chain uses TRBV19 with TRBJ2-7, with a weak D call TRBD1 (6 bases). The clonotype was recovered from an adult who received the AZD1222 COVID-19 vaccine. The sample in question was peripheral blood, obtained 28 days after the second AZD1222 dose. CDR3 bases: TGTGCCAGCACGGGGACACCACCCTACGAGCAGTACTTC. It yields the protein CASTGTPPYEQYF.